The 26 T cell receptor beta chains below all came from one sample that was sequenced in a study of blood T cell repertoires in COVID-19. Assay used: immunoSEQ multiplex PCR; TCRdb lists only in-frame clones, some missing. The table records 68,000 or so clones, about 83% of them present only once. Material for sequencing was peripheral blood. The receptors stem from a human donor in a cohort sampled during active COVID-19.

The CDR3 DNA follows: TGTGCCAGCAGGGGGACAGTGAACACTGAAGCTTTCTTT. Translation gives CASRGTVNTEAFF. The J gene is TRBJ1-1, the V gene TRBV5-4; 7 nucleotides agree with TRBD1. Losses at the gene ends were 5 bases for V and 0 bases for J; bases not matched to a gene: 1. Germline-derived CDR1 and CDR2 are SGHNT and YYREEE (reference sequence). The CDR3 loop spans 13 amino acids.

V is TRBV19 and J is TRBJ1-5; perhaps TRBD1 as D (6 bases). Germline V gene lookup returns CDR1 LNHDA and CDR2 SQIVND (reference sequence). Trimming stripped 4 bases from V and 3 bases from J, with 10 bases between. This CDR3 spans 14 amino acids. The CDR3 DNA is TGTGCCAGTAGTAGACAGGCGCACAATCAGCCCCAGCATTTT. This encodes CASSRQAHNQPQHF.

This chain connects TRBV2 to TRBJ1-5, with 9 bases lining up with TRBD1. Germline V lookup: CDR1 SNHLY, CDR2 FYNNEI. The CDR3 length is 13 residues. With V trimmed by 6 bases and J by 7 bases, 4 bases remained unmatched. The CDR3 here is CASRQGAGQPQHF. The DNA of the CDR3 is TGTGCCAGCAGACAGGGGGCAGGACAGCCCCAGCATTTT.

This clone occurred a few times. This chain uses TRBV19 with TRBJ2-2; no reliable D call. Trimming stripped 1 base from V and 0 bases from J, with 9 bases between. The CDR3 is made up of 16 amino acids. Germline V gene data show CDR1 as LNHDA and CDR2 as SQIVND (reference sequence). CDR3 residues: CASSIVRFSNTGELFF. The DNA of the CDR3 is TGTGCCAGTAGTATAGTCAGGTTCTCGAACACCGGGGAGCTGTTTTTT. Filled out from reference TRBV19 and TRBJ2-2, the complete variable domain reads DGGITQSPKYLFRKEGQNVTLSCEQNLNHDAMYWYRQDPGQGLRLIYYSQIVNDFQKGDIAEGYSVSREKKESFPLTVTSAQKNPTAFYLCASSIVRFSNTGELFFGEGSRLTVL.

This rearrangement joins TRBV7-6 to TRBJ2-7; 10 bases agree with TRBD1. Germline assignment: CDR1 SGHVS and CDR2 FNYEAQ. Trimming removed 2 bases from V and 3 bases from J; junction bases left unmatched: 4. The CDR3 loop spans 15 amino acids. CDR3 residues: CASSLSGTGVYEQYF. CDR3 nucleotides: TGTGCCAGCAGCTTATCCGGGACAGGGGTCTACGAGCAGTACTTC.

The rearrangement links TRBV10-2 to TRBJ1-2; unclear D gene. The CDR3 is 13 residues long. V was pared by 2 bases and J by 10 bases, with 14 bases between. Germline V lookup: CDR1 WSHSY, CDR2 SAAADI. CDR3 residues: CASSEPRGISYTF. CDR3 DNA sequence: TGCGCCAGCAGTGAGCCTCGAGGCATCTCCTACACCTTC.

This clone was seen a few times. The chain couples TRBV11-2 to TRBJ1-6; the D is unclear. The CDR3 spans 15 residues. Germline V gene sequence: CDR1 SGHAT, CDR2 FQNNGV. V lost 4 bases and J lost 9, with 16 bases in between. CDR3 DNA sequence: TGTGCCAGCAGCTCCTCGGGGAGGCCTACTTCACCCCTCCACTTT. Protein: CASSSSGRPTSPLHF.

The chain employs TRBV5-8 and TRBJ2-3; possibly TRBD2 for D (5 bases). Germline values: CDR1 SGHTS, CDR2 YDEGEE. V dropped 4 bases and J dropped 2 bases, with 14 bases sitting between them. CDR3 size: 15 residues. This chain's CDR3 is CASSIRTLATDTQYF. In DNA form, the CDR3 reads TGTGCCAGCAGCATACGGACTTTGGCCACAGATACGCAGTATTTT.

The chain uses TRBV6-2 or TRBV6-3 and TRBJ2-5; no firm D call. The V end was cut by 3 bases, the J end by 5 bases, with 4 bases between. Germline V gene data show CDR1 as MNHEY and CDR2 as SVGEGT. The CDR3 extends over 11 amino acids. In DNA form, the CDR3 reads TGTGCCAGCAGTTATTCGGAGACCCAGTACTTC. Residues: CASSYSETQYF.

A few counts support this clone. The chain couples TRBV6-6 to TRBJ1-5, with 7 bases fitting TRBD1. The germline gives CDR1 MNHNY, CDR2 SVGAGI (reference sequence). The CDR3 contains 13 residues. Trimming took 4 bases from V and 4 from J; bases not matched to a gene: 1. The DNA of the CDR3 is TGTGCCAGCAGTTCGGACAGGAATCAGCCCCAGCATTTT. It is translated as CASSSDRNQPQHF.

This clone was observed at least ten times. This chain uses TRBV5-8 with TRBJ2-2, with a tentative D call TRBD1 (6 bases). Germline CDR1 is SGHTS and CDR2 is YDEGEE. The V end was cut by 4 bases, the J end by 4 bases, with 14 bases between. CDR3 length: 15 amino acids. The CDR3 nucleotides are TGTGCCAGCAGCGGGGGACACCCGGGCACCGGGGAGCTGTTTTTT. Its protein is CASSGGHPGTGELFF.

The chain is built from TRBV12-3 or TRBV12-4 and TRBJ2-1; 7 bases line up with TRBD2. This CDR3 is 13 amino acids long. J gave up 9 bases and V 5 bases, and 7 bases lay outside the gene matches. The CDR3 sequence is CASSSGDEGEQFF. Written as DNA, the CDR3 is TGTGCCAGCAGTAGCGGGGACGAAGGTGAGCAGTTCTTC.

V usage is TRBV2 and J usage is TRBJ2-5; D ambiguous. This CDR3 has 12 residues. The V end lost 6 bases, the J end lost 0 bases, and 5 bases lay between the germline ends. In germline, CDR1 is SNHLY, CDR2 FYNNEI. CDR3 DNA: TGTGCCAGCAGAACAGACCAAGAGACCCAGTACTTC. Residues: CASRTDQETQYF.

CDR3 bases: TGTGCCAGCAGCTTATCTGGGGGGGCCAACACTGAAGCTTTCTTT. Protein product: CASSLSGGANTEAFF. The chain employs TRBV7-2 and TRBJ1-1; weak D call: TRBD1 (6 bases). Germline V lookup: CDR1 SGHTA, CDR2 FQGNSA. This CDR3 is built from 15 residues. Trimming stripped 2 bases from V and 2 bases from J, with 12 bases between.

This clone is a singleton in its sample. CDR3 sequence reads: CASSILSTGTPGRETQYF. CDR3 coding DNA: TGTGCCAGTAGTATCCTATCAACCGGGACCCCCGGGAGAGAGACCCAGTACTTC. The V and J genes are TRBV19 and TRBJ2-5; a weak D match, TRBD2 (6 bases). Per germline, CDR1 LNHDA and CDR2 SQIVND (reference sequence). CDR3 length equals 18 residues. Trimming removed 3 bases at V and 4 bases at J, with 24 bases between.

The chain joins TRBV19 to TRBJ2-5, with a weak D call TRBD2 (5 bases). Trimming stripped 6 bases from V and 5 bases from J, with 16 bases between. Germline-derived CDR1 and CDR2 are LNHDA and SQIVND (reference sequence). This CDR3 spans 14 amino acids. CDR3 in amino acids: CASSIAGGGETQYF. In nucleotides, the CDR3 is TGTGCCAGTAGCATCGCCGGCGGAGGTGAGACCCAGTACTTC.

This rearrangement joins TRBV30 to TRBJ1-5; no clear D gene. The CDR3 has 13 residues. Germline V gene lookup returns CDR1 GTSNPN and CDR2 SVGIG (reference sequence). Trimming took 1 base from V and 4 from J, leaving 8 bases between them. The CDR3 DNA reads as TGTGCCTGGAGTGCCTTGACTAATCAGCCCCAGCATTTT. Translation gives CAWSALTNQPQHF.

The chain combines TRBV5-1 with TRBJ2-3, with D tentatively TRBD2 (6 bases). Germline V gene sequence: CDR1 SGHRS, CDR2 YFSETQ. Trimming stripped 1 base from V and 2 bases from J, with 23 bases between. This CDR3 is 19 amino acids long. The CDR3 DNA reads TGCGCCAGCAGCTTGAGGTCGGGGACTCTTCGGGGGAACACAGATACGCAGTATTTT. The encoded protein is CASSLRSGTLRGNTDTQYF. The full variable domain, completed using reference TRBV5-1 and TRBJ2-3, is KAGVTQTPRYLIKTRGQQVTLSCSPISGHRSVSWYQQTPGQGLQFLFEYFSETQRNKGNFPGRFSGRQFSNSRSEMNVSTLELGDSALYLCASSLRSGTLRGNTDTQYFGPGTRLTVL.

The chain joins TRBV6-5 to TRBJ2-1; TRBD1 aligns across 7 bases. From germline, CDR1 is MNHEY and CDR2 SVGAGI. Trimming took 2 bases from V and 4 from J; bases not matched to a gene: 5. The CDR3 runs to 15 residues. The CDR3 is CASSYDREVYNEQFF. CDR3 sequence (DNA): TGTGCCAGCAGTTACGACAGGGAAGTTTACAATGAGCAGTTCTTC.

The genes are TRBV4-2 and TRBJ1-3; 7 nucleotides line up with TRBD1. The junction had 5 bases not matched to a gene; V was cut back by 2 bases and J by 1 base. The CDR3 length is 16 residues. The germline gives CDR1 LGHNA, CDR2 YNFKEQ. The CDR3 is CASSQRQGVSGNTIYF. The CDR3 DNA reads TGTGCCAGCAGCCAAAGGCAGGGGGTGTCTGGAAACACCATATATTTT.

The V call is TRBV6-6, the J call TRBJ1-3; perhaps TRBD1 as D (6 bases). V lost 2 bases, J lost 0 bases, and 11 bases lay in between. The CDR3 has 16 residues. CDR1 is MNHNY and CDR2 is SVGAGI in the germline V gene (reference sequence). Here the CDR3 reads CASSYTTGSSGNTIYF. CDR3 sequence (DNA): TGTGCCAGCAGTTACACAACAGGGAGCTCTGGAAACACCATATATTTT.

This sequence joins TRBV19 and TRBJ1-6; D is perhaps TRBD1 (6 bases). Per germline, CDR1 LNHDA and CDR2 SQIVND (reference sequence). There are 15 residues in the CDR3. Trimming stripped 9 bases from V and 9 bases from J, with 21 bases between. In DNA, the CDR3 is TGTGCCAGACTAAGGGGGGGCAGGGATGGTTCACCCCTCCACTTT. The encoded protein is CARLRGGRDGSPLHF.

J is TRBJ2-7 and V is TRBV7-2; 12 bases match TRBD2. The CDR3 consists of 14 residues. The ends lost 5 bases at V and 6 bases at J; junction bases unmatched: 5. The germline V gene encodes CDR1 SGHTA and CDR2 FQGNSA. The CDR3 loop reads CASSIPGLAGEQYF. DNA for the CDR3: TGTGCCAGCAGCATACCGGGACTAGCGGGCGAGCAGTACTTC.

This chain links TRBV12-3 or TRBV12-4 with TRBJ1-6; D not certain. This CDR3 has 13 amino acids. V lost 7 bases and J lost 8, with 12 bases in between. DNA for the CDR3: TGTGCCAGCACACAGACCGGGGATTCACCCCTCCACTTT. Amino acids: CASTQTGDSPLHF.

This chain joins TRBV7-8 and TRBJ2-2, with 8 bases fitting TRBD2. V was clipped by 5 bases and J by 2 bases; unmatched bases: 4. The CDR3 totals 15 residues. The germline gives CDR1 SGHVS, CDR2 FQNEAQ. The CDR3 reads CASSPRTSNTGELFF. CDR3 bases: TGTGCCAGCAGCCCTCGGACTAGCAACACCGGGGAGCTGTTTTTT.

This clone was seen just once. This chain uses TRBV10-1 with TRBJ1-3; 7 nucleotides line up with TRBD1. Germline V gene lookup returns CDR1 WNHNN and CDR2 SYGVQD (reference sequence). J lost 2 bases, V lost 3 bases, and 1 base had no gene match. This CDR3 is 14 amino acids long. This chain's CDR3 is CASSERGPGNTIYF. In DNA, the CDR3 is TGCGCCAGCAGTGAAAGGGGGCCTGGAAACACCATATATTTT.